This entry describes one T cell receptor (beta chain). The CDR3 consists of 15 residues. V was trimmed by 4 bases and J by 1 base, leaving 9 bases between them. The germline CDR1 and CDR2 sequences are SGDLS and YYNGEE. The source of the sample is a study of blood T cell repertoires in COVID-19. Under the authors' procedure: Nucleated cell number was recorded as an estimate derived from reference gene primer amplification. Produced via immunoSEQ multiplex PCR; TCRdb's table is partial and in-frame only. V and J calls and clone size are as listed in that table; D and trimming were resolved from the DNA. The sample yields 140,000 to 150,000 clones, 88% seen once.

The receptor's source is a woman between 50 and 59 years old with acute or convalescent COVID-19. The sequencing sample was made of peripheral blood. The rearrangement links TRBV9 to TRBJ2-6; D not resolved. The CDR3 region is CASSSPRSGANVLTF. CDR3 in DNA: TGTGCCAGCAGCTCACCACGGTCTGGGGCCAACGTCCTGACTTTC.